This TCR beta chain came from a study of PD-1 blockade in mismatch repair-deficient tumors. Notes on this clone: No antigen is known for it.

Time point denoted: approximately 10-day in vitro stimulation with candidate neoantigen peptide 2. Looked up from germline, CDR1 is SGDLS and CDR2 is YYNGEE. The CDR3 covers 17 residues. V lost 3 bases, J lost 3 bases, and 21 bases lay in between. The assay was immunoSEQ multiplex PCR, and TCRdb's table has in-frame clones only and misses some. The data contain approximately 9,800 clones, more than 75% of them seen just once; the ten biggest clones take up approximately 20%. The TCR sequence derives from an adult with mismatch repair-deficient cancer. The chain links TRBV9 to TRBJ1-2; D is unclear. The material sequenced was cells cultured in vitro, taken from a patient treated with pembrolizumab. The CDR3 loop reads CASSDPPRGNGYYGYTF. Written as DNA, the CDR3 is TGTGCCAGCAGCGACCCCCCCCGGGGAAATGGGTACTATGGCTACACCTTC.